Described below is a single T cell receptor beta chain sequence and its context. The sample is drawn from a study of cytomegalovirus exposure and HLA in healthy donors. Germline V gives CDR1 MNHNS, CDR2 SASEGT. The V end was cut by 8 bases, the J end by 4 bases, with 15 bases between. The CDR3 consists of 14 residues. The PCR had 60 Vbeta and 13 Jbeta primers. Data came from immunoSEQ multiplex PCR; TCRdb stores just in-frame clones and leaves some out. The sample shows about 160,000 clones, more than 75% of them seen only once. This receptor was identified in a man aged 18 to 30 in good health and CMV-seropositive. Material: PBMCs. The chain recombines TRBV6-1 with TRBJ2-1, with D perhaps TRBD2 (6 bases). The CDR3 DNA sequence: TGTGCCAGCTTTAACCCAGGGACTTACAATGAGCAGTTCTTC. This codes for CASFNPGTYNEQFF.